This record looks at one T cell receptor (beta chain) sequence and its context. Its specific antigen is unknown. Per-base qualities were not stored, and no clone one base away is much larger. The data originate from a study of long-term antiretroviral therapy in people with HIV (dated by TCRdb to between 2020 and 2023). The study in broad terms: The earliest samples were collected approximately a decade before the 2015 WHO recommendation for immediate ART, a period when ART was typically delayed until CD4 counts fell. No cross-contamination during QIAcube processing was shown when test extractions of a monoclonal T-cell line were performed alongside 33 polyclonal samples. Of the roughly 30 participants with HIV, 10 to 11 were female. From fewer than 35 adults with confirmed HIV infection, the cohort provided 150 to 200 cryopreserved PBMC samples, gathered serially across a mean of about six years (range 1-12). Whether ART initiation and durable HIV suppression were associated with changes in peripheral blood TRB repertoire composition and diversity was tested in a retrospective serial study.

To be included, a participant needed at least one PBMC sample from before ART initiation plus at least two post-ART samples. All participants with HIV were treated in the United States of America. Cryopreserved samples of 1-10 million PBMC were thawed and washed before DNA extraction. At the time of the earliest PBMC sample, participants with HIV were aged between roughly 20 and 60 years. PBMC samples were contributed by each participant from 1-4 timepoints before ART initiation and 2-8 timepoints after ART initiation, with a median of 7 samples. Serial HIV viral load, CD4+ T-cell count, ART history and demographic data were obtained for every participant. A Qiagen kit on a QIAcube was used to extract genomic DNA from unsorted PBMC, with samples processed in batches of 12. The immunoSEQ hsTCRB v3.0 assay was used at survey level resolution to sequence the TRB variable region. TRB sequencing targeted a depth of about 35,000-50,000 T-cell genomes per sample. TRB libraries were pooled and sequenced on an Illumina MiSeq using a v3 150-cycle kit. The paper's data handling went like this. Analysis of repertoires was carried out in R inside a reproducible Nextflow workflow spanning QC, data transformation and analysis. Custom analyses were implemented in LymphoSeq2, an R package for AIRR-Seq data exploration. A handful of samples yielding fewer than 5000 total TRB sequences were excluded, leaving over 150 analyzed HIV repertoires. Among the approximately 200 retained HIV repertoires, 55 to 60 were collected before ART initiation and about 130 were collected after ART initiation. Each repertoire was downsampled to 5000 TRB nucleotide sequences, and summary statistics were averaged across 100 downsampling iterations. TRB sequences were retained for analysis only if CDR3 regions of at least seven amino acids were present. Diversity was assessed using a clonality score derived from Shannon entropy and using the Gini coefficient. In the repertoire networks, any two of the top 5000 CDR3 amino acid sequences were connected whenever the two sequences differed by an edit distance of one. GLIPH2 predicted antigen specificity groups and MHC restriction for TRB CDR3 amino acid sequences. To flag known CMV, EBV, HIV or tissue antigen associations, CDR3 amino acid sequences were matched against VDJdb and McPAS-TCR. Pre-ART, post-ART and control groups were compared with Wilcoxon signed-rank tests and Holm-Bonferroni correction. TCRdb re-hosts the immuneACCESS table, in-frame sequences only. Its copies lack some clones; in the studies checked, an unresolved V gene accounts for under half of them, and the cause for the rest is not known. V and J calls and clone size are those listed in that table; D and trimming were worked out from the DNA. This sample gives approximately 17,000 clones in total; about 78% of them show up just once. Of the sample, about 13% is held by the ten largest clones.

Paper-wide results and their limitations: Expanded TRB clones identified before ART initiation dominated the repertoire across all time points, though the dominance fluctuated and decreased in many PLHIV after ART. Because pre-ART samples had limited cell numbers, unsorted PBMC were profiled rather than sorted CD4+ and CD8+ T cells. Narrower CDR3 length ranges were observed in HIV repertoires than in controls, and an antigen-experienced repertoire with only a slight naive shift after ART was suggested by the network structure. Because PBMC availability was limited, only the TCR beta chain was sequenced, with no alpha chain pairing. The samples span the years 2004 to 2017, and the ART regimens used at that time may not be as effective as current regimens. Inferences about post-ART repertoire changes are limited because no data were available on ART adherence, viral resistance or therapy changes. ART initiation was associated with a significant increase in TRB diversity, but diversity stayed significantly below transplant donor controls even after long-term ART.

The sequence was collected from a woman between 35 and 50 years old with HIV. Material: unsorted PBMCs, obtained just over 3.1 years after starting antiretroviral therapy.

For the CDR3, the sequence is CASGYPYFWRGDQETQYF. The DNA sequence is TGTGCCAGCGGGTATCCCTACTTTTGGCGGGGGGACCAAGAGACCCAGTACTTC. Recombination joined TRBV7-2 with TRBJ2-5; the central 8 bases match TRBD2. CDR1 SGHTA and CDR2 FQGNSA are derived from the germline V gene. The CDR3 starts with the cysteine, ends with the phenylalanine, and has 18 residues. Just the 54-base CDR3 DNA is kept, in frame starting at base 1. Clipping removes 8 bases from V and 0 bases from J, with 17 as the unmatched junction base count. The entire variable domain, with the stretches around the CDR3 drawn from the reference TRBV7-2 and TRBJ2-5 proteins, is GAGVSQSPSNKVTEKGKDVELRCDPISGHTALYWYRQSLGQGLEFLIYFQGNSAPDKSGLPSDRFSAERTGGSVSTLTIQRTQQEDSAVYLCASGYPYFWRGDQETQYFGPGTRLLVL.